Only a few counts were recorded for the clone carrying this T cell receptor beta chain. As yet, its antigen is unknown. This entry comes from a study of vaccination and CD4 T cells after COVID-19. Study in general: Each individual in the study obtained two doses of BNT162b2 or mRNA-1273 vaccine. Post-diagnosis, post-COVID samples were collected after a median approximately three months, ranging 35 to 161. Study-level points and caveats: A nonsignificant rise from approximately 21 to 38 was seen in the median number of SARS-CoV-2-reactive clonotypes.

With the Oncomine TCR Beta short-read assay, DNA from cultured CD4+ T cells was sequenced. From CD4+ T cells that had been cultured, genomic DNA was extracted. TCRdb reprocessed the PCR reads with MiXCR, giving one entry per CDR3 protein. The sample contains 9,500 to 10,000 distinct CDR3 sequences, approximately 55% of which appear only once. Documented treatment: 10-day PBMC culture with coronavirus spike peptide pools or control peptides (ViraFEST assay). V lost 2 bases to trimming and J lost 8 bases, with 12 bases between them. From germline, CDR1 is DFQATT and CDR2 SNEGSKA (reference sequence). CDR3 size: 12 residues.

This receptor was taken from a human donor who had recovered from COVID-19. Sequencing was done on a sample of CD4+ T cells from blood, cultured in vitro. The J gene is TRBJ1-2, the V gene TRBV20-1, with D maybe TRBD1 (5 bases). In DNA form, the CDR3 reads TGCAGTGCTAGACCCAGGGTGTCAGGCTACACCTTC. Encoded protein: CSARPRVSGYTF.